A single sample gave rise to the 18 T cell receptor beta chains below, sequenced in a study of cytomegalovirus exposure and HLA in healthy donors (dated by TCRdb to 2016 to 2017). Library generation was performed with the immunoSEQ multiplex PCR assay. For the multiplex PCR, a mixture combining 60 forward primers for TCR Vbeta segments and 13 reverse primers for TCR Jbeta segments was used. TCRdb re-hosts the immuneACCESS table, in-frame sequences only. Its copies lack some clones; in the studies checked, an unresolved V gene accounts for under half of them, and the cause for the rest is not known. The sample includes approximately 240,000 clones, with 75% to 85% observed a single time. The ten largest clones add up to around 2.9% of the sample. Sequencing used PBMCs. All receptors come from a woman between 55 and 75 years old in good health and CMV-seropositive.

The CDR3 DNA sequence: TGTGCCAGCAGCTTAGAGACTATCGTAGTTGGGACCCAGTACTTC. Its translation: CASSLETIVVGTQYF. This chain links TRBV7-9 with TRBJ2-5; maybe TRBD2 (5 bases). The CDR3 totals 15 residues. CDR1 and CDR2 from the germline V gene are SEHNR and FQNEAQ (reference sequence). Trimming removed 1 base at V and 7 bases at J, with 16 bases between.

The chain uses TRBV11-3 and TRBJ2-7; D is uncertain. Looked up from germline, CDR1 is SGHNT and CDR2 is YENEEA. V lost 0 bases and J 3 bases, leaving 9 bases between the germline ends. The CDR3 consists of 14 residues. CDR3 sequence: CASSLDRVGYEQYF. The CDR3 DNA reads TGTGCCAGCAGCTTAGATCGGGTCGGCTACGAGCAGTACTTC.

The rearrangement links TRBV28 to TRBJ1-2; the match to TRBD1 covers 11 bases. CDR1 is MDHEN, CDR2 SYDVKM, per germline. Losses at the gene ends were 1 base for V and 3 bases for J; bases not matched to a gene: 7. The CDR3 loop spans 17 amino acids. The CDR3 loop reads CASSLYGQGAYHYGYTF. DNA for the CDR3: TGTGCCAGCAGTTTATACGGACAGGGGGCTTACCACTATGGCTACACCTTC.

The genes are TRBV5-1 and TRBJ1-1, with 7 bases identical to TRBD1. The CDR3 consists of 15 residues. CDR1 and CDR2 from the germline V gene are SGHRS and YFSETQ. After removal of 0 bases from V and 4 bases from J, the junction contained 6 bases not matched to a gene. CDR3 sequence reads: CASSLDTQGFTEAFF. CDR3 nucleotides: TGCGCCAGCAGCTTGGATACACAGGGGTTCACTGAAGCTTTCTTT.

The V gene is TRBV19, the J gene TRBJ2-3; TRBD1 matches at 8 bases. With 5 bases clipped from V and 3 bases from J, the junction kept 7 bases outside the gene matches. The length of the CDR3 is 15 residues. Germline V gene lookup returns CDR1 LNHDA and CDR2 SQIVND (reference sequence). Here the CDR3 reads CASSDRGRGTDTQYF. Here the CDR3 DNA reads TGTGCCAGTAGTGACAGGGGAAGGGGAACAGATACGCAGTATTTT.

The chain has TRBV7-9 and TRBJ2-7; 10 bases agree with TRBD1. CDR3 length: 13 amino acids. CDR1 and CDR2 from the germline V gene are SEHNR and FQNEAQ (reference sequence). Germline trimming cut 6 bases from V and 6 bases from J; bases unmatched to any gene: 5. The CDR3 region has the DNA TGTGCCAGCAGTCTGACAGGGGGCTCCGAGCAGTACTTC. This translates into CASSLTGGSEQYF.

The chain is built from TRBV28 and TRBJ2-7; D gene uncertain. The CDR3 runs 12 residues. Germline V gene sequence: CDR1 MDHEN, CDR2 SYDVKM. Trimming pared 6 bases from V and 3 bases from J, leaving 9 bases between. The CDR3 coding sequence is TGTGCCAGCAGCTCGATCAGCTACGAGCAGTACTTC. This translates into CASSSISYEQYF.

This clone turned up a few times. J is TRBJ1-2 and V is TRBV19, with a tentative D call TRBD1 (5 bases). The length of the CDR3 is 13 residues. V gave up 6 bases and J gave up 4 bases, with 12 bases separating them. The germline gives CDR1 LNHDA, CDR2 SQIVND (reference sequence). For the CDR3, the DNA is TGTGCCAGTAGCCGCGGGGCCGTCTATGGCTACACCTTC. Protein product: CASSRGAVYGYTF. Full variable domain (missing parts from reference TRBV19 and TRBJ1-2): DGGITQSPKYLFRKEGQNVTLSCEQNLNHDAMYWYRQDPGQGLRLIYYSQIVNDFQKGDIAEGYSVSREKKESFPLTVTSAQKNPTAFYLCASSRGAVYGYTFGSGTRLTVV.

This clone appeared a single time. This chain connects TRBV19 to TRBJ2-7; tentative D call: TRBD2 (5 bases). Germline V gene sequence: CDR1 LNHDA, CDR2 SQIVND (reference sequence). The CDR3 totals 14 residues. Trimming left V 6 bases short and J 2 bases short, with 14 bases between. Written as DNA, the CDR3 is TGTGCCAGTAGCATCCACGGGGAGACCTACGAGCAGTACTTC. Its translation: CASSIHGETYEQYF.

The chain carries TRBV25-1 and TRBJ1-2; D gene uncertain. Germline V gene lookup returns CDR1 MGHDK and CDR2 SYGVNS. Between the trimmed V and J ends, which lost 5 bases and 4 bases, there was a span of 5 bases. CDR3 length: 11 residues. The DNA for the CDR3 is TGTGCCAGCAGTAACAGCTATGGCTACACCTTC. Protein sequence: CASSNSYGYTF.

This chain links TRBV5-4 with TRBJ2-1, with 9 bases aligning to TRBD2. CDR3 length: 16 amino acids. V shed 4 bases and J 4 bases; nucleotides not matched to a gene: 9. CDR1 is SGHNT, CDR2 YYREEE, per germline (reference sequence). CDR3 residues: CASSLLAGVVYNEQFF. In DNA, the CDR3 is TGTGCCAGCAGCCTTTTAGCGGGAGTCGTTTACAATGAGCAGTTCTTC.

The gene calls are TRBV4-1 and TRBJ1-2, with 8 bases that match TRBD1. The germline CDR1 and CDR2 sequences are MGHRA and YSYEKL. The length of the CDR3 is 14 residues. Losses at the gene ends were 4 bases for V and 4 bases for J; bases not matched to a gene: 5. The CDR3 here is CASSLDRGSYGYTF. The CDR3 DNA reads TGCGCCAGCAGCCTCGACAGGGGCTCCTATGGCTACACCTTC.

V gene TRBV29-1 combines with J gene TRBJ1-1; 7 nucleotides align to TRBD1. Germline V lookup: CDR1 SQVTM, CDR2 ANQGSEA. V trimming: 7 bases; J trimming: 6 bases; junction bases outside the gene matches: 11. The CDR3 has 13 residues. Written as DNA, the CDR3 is TGCAGCGCCGTGGGACAGCGAAGAGCTGAAGCTTTCTTT. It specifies CSAVGQRRAEAFF.

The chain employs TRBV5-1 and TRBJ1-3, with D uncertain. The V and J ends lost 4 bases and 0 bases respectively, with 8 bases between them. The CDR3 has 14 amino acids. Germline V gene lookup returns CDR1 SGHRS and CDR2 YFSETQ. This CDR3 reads CASSTALSGNTIYF. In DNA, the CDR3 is TGCGCCAGCAGCACAGCTCTCTCTGGAAACACCATATATTTT.

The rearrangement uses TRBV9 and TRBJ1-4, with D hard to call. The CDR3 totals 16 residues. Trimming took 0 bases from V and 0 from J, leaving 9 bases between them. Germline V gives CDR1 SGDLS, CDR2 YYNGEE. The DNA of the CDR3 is TGTGCCAGCAGCGTAGGGACTGGAACAACTAATGAAAAACTGTTTTTT. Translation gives CASSVGTGTTNEKLFF.

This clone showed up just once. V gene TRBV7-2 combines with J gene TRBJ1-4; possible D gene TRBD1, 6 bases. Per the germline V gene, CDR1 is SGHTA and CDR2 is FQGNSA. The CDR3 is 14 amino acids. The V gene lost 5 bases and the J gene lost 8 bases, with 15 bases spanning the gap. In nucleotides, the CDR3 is TGTGCCAGCAGCATGGACAGTAAAGGGGAAAAACTGTTTTTT. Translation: CASSMDSKGEKLFF.

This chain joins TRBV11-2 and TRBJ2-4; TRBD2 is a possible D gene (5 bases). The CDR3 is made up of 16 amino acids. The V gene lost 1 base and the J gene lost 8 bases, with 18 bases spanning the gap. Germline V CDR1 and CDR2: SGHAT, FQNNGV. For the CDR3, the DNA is TGTGCCAGCAGCTTAGCTCTCCAGAGGACGCGGGACATTCAGTACTTC. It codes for CASSLALQRTRDIQYF.

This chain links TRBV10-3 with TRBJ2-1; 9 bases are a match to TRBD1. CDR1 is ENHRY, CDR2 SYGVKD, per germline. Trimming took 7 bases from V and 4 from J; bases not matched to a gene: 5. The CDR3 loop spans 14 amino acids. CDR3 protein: CAIKDRGLYNEQFF. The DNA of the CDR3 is TGTGCCATCAAGGACAGGGGACTGTACAATGAGCAGTTCTTC.